A few counts support the clone carrying this T cell receptor beta chain. The antigen remains undetermined. The record originates from a study of shared clonotypes between healthy human individuals. The study, taken as a whole, reports: An expected dependence of interdonor clonotype sharing on sequencing depth was noted.

Several immunoSEQ 96-well plates shared each subset's DNA, each plate a replicate. Clones were sequenced by immunoSEQ multiplex PCR, and TCRdb holds only the in-frame ones, with some missing. The sample consists of about 490,000 clones, around 80% of them appearing once. Nashville, Tennessee was home to all donors, who were Caucasian adults. The receptor was derived from a woman between 40 and 50 years old in good health. Some clones in this sample may be carry-over from other donors' samples. Sequencing input: PBMCs.

CDR3 protein: CASSGPAGTSHSSSYEQYF. The CDR3 DNA is TGCGCCAGCAGTGGGCCGGCCGGGACCTCTCATTCTAGCTCCTACGAGCAGTACTTC. This chain connects TRBV10-1 to TRBJ2-7; either TRBD1 or TRBD2 may supply D (5 bases each). Germline V gives CDR1 WNHNN, CDR2 SYGVQD (reference sequence). The CDR3 covers 19 residues. Trimming pared 4 bases from V and 0 bases from J, leaving 25 bases between.